The sequence of this T cell receptor beta chain was determined in a study of blood T cell repertoires in COVID-19. Study-wide context: PBMCs, B-cell-depleted T cells, or T cells provided the cDNA or gDNA that made up the material.

V gave up 5 bases and J gave up 2 bases, with 9 bases separating them. Germline values: CDR1 MNHEY, CDR2 SMNVEV (reference sequence). The CDR3 has 14 amino acids. Participants, about 18 to 90 years old, spanned more than 20 US areas. Sequenced by immunoSEQ multiplex PCR; TCRdb stores in-frame clones only, minus some. This table holds about 330,000 clones, roughly nine tenths found once. The rearrangement joins TRBV27 to TRBJ1-4; D ambiguous. Sequenced input: PBMCs or T cells enriched from blood (not recorded which). The TCR originated in a woman aged 30 to 39 who had recovered from COVID-19. CDR3 residues: CASSGTGTNEKLFF. The CDR3 coding sequence is TGTGCCAGCAGTGGTACCGGGACTAATGAAAAACTGTTTTTT. Based on the CDR3 plus reference TRBV27 and TRBJ1-4, the full variable domain is EAQVTQNPRYLITVTGKKLTVTCSQNMNHEYMSWYRQDPGLGLRQIYYSMNVEVTDKGDVPEGYKVSRKEKRNFPLILESPSPNQTSLYFCASSGTGTNEKLFFGSGTQLSVL.